Listed here is a single T cell receptor (beta chain). Antigen: not known. Each TRB amplification used roughly 230-550 ng of genomic DNA from blood. This record belongs to a study of T and B cells in COVID-19 patients. Study background: Peripheral blood came from COVID-19 patients with active infection or after recovery. Most recovered patients had mild to moderate COVID-19 treated as outpatients. Critical illness requiring mechanical ventilation or extracorporeal membrane oxygenation affected three fifths of the roughly 20 active-infection patients.

BIOMED2 TRB-A/B primer pools were used in multiplex TRB PCR. TCRdb reprocessed the multiplex PCR reads with MiXCR, giving one entry per CDR3 protein. The sample lists more than 7,500 distinct CDR3 sequences, 25% to 35% occurring once. Study results and limitations: Symptomatic-phase blood samples from mildly ill patients and early samples from severe cases were scarce.

There are 12 residues in the CDR3. V was trimmed by 2 bases and J by 9 bases, leaving 8 bases between them. The germline gives CDR1 LGHNA, CDR2 YSLEER. The specimen sequenced was blood. This TCR came from a human donor with active COVID-19. The chain links TRBV4-3 to TRBJ2-1, with unresolved D. The CDR3 loop reads CASSQSSGEQFF. CDR3 nucleotides: TGCGCCAGCAGCCAATCAAGTGGTGAGCAGTTCTTC.